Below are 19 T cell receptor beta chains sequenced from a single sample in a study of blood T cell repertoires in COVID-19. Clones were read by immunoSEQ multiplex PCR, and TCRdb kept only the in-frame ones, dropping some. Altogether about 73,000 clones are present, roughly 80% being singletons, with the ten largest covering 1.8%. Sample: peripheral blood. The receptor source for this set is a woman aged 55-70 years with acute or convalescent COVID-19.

In DNA, the CDR3 is TGTGCCAGCAGCGATATTAGACAGGGCACGCTTGGCTACACCTTC. Translation gives CASSDIRQGTLGYTF. The chain uses TRBV7-9 and TRBJ1-2, with TRBD1 matching 7 bases. V was clipped by 5 bases and J by 7 bases; unmatched bases: 13. Germline V gene data show CDR1 as SEHNR and CDR2 as FQNEAQ (reference sequence). This CDR3 region has 15 residues.

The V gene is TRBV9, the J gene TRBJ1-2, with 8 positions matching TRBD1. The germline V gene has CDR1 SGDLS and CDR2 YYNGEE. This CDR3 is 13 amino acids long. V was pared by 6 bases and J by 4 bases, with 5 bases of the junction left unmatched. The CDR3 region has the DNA TGTGCCAGCACAGAGACAGGGGCCTATGGCTACACCTTC. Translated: CASTETGAYGYTF.

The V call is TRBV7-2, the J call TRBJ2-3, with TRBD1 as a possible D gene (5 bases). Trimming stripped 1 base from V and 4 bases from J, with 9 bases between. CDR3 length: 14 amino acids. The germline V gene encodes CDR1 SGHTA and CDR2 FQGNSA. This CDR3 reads CASSLVFRADTQYF. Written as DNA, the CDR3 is TGTGCCAGCAGCTTAGTTTTCAGGGCAGATACGCAGTATTTT.

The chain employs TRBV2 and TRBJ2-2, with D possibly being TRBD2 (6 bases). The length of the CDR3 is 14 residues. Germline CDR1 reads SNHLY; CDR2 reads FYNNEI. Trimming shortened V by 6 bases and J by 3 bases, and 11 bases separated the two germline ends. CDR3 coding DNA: TGTGCCAGCAGGATAGCGGCATACACCGGGGAGCTGTTTTTT. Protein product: CASRIAAYTGELFF.

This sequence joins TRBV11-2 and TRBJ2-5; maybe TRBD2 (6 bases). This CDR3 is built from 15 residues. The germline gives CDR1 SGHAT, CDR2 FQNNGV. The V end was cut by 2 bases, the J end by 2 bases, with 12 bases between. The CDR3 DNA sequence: TGTGCCAGCAGCTTATCTAATGGGGGGCAAGAGACCCAGTACTTC. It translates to CASSLSNGGQETQYF.

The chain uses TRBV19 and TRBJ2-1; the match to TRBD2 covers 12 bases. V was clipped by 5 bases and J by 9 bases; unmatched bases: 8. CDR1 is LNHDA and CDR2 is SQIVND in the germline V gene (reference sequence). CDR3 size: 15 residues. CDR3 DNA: TGTGCCAGTAGTTCCCTAGCGGGGGGGCCCGTTGAGCAGTTCTTC. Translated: CASSSLAGGPVEQFF.

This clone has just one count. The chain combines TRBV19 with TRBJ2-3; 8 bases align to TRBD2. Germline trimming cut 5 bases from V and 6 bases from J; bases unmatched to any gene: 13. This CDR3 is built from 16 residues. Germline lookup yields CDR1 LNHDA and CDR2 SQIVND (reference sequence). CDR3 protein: CASSLTGTRGRDTQYF. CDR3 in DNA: TGTGCCAGTAGTTTAACCGGGACTAGGGGGAGGGATACGCAGTATTTT.

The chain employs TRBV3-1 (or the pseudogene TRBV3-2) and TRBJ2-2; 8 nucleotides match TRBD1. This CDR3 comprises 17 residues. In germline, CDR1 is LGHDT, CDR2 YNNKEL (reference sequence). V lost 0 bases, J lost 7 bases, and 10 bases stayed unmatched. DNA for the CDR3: TGTGCCAGCAGCCAAGATCTCCCGGGACAGGCTGGCGGGGAGCTGTTTTTT. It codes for CASSQDLPGQAGGELFF.

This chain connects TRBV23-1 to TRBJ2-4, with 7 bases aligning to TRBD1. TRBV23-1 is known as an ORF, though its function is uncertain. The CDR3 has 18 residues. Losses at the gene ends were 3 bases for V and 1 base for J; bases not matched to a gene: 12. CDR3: CASSHNNGQGDAKNIQYF. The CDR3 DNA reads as TGCGCCAGCAGTCATAATAATGGCCAGGGGGACGCCAAAAACATTCAGTACTTC.

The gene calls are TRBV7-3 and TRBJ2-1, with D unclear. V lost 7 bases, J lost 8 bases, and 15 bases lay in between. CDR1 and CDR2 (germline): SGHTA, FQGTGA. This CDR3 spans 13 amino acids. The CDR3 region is CASNMLGLDEQFF. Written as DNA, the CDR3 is TGTGCCAGCAACATGCTAGGTTTGGATGAGCAGTTCTTC.

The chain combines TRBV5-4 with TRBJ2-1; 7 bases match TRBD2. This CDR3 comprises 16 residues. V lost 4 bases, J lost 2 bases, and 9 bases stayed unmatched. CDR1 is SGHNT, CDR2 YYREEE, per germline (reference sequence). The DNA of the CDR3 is TGTGCCAGCAGCCTGGGTAGCGGGCGCACCTACAATGAGCAGTTCTTC. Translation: CASSLGSGRTYNEQFF. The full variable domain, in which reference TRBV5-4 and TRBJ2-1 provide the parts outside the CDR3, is ETGVTQSPTHLIKTRGQQVTLRCSSQSGHNTVSWYQQALGQGPQFIFQYYREEENGRGNFPPRFSGLQFPNYSSELNVNALELDDSALYLCASSLGSGRTYNEQFFGPGTRLTVL.

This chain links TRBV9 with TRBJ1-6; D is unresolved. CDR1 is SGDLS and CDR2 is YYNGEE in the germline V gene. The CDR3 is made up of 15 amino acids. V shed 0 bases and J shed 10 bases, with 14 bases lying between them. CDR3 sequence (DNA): TGTGCCAGCAGCGTAGGCGGGGATGCGAGCTCACCCCTCCACTTT. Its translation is CASSVGGDASSPLHF.

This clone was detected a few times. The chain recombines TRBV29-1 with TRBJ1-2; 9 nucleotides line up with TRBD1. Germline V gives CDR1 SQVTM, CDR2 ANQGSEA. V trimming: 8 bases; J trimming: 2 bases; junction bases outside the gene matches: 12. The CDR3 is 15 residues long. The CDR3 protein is CSLDRGLSRNYGYTF. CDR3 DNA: TGCAGCTTGGACAGGGGACTTAGCCGCAACTATGGCTACACCTTC.

This chain's CDR3 is CATSRDLGKTAMNTEAFF. The CDR3 coding sequence is TGTGCCACCAGCAGAGATTTGGGAAAGACAGCCATGAACACTGAAGCTTTCTTT. The chain employs TRBV15 and TRBJ1-1, with D perhaps TRBD1 (5 bases). Germline CDR1 is LNHNV and CDR2 is YYDKDF (reference sequence). V was cut by 0 bases and J by 0 bases, with 17 bases left in between. The CDR3 is 18 residues long.

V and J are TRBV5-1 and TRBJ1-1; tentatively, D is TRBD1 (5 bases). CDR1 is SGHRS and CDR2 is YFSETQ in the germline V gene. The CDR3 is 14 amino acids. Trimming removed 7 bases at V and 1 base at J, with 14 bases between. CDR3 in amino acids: CASDLGGQNTEAFF. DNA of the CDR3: TGCGCCAGCGATCTGGGTGGACAGAACACTGAAGCTTTCTTT.

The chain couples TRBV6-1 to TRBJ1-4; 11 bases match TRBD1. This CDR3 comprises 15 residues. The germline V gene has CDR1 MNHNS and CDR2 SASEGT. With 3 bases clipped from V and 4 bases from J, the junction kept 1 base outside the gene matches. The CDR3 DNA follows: TGTGCCAGCAGTGACGGGACAGGGGGTAATGAAAAACTGTTTTTT. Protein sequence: CASSDGTGGNEKLFF.

The CDR3 region is CASSYSAGLLVTEAFF. The CDR3 region has the DNA TGTGCCAGCAGTTACTCGGCAGGGCTTTTGGTTACTGAAGCTTTCTTT. This sequence joins TRBV6-2 or TRBV6-3 and TRBJ1-1, with D tentatively TRBD1 (5 bases). V was shortened by 0 bases and J by 5 bases, with 16 bases between the two germline ends. Per germline, CDR1 MNHEY and CDR2 SVGEGT. The CDR3 sequence is 16 residues long.

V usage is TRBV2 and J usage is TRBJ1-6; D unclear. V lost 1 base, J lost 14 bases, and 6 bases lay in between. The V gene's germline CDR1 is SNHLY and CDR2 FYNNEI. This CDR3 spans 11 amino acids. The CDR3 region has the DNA TGTGCCAGCAGTGAAGATGGCTCCCTCCACTTT. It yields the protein CASSEDGSLHF.

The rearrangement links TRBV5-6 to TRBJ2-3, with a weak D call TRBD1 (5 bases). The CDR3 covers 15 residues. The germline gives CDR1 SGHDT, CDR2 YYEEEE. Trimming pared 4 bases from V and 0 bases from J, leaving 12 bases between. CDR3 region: CASSQGPSSTDTQYF. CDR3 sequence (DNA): TGTGCCAGCAGCCAGGGTCCATCTAGCACAGATACGCAGTATTTT.